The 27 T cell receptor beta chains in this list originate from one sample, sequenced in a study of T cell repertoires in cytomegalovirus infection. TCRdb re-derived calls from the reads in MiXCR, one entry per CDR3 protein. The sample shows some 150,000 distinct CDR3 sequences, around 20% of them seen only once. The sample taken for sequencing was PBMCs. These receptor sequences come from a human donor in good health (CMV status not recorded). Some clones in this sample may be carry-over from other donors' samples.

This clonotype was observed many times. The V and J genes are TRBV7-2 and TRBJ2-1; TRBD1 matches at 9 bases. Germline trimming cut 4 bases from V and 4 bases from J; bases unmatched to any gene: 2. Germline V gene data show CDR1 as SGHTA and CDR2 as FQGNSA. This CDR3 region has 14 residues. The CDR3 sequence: CASSSGQGYNEQFF. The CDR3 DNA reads TGTGCCAGCAGCTCCGGACAGGGGTACAATGAGCAGTTCTTC.

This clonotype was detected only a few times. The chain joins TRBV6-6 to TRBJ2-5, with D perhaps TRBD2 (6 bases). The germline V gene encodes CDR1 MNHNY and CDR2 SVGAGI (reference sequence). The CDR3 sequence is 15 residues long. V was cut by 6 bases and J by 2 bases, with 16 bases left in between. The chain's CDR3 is CASREEGLGQETQYF. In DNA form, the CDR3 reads TGTGCCAGCAGGGAGGAGGGCCTCGGGCAAGAGACCCAGTACTTC.

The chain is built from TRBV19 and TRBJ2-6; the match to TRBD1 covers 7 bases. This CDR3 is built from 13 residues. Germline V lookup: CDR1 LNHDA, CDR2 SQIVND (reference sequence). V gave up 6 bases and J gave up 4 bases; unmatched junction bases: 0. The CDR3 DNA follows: TGTGCCAGTAGGGGACAGGGGGCCAACGTCCTGACTTTC. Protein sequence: CASRGQGANVLTF.

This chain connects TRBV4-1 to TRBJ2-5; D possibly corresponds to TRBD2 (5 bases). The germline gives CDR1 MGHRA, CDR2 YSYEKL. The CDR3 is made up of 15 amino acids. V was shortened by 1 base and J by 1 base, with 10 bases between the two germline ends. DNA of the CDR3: TGCGCCAGCAGCCAAGTTCTTGCGGGCCAAGAGACCCAGTACTTC. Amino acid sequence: CASSQVLAGQETQYF.

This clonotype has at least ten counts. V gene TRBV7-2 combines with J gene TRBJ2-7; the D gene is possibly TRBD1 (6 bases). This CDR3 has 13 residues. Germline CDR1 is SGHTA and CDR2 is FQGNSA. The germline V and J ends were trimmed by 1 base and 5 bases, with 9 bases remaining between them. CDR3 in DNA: TGTGCCAGCAGCTTAGACAGGGTCAACGAGCAGTACTTC. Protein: CASSLDRVNEQYF.

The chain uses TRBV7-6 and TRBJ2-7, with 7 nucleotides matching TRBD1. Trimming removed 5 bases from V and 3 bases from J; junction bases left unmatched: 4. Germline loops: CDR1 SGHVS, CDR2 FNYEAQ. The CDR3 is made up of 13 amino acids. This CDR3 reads CASSPGTVYEQYF. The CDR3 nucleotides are TGTGCCAGCAGCCCCGGGACAGTCTACGAGCAGTACTTC.

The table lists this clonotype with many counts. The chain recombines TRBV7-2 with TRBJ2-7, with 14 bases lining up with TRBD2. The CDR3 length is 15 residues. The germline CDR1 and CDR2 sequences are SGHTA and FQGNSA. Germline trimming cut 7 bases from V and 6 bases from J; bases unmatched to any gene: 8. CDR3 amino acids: CASIEWGLAGVEQYF. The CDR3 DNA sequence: TGTGCCAGCATCGAATGGGGACTAGCGGGGGTCGAGCAGTACTTC. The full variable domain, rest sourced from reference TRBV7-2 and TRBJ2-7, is GAGVSQSPSNKVTEKGKDVELRCDPISGHTALYWYRQSLGQGLEFLIYFQGNSAPDKSGLPSDRFSAERTGGSVSTLTIQRTQQEDSAVYLCASIEWGLAGVEQYFGPGTRLTVT.

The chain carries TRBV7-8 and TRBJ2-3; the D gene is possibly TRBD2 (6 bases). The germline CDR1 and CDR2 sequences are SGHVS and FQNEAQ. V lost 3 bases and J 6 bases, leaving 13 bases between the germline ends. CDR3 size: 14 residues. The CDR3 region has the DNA TGTGCCAGCAGCTTTTCGGGACTGGCGGATACGCAGTATTTT. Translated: CASSFSGLADTQYF.

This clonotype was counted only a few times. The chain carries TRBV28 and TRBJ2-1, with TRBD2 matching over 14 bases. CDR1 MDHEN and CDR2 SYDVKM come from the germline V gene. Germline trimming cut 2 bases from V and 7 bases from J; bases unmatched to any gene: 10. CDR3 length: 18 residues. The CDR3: CASSLITKTSGRVNEQFF. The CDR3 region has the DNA TGTGCCAGCAGTTTAATTACTAAGACTAGCGGGAGGGTGAATGAGCAGTTCTTC.

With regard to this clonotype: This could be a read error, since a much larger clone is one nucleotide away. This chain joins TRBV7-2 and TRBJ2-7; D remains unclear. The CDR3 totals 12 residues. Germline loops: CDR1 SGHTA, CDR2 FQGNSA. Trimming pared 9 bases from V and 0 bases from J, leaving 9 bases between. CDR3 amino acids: CARSVSSYEQYF. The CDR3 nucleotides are TGTGCCAGAAGCGTCAGCTCCTACGAGCAGTACTTC.

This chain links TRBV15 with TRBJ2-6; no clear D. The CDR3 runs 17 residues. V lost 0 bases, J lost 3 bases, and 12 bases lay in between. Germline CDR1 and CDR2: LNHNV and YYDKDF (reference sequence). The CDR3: CATSREGVWIGANVLTF. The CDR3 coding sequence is TGTGCCACCAGCAGAGAAGGTGTCTGGATTGGGGCCAACGTCCTGACTTTC. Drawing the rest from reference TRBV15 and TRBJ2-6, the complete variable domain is DAMVIQNPRYQVTQFGKPVTLSCSQTLNHNVMYWYQQKSSQAPKLLFHYYDKDFNNEADTPDNFQSRRPNTSFCFLDIRSPGLGDTAMYLCATSREGVWIGANVLTFGAGSRLTVL.

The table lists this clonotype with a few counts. CDR3 in amino acids: CASSLSPGQGGMETQYF. Written as DNA, the CDR3 is TGCGCCAGCAGCCTCTCCCCGGGACAGGGGGGGATGGAGACCCAGTACTTC. The chain has TRBV4-1 and TRBJ2-5, with 11 positions matching TRBD1. V gave up 4 bases and J gave up 5 bases; unmatched junction bases: 12. The CDR3 covers 17 residues. The germline gives CDR1 MGHRA, CDR2 YSYEKL.

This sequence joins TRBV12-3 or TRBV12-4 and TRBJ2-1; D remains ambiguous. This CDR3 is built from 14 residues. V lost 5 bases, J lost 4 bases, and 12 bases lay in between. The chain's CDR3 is CASSPTTSYNEQFF. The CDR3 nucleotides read TGTGCCAGCAGTCCTACAACCAGTTACAATGAGCAGTTCTTC.

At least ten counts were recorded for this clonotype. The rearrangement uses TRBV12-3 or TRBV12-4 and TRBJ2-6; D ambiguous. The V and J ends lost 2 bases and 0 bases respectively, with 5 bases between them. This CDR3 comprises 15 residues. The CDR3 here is CASSLSYSGANVLTF. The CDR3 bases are TGTGCCAGCAGTTTAAGTTACTCTGGGGCCAACGTCCTGACTTTC.

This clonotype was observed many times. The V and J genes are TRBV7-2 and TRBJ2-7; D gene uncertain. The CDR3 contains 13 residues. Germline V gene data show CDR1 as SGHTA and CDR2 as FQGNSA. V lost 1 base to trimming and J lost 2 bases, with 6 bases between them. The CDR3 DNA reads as TGTGCCAGCAGCTTAGTGCTGACCTACGAGCAGTACTTC. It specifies CASSLVLTYEQYF.

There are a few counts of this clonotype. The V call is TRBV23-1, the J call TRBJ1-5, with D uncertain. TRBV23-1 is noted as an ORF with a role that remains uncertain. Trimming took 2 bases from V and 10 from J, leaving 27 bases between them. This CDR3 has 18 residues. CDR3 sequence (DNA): TGCGCCAGCAGTCAAATGTCCATTAACTGGACGGTACGAGAACCCCAGCATTTT. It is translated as CASSQMSINWTVREPQHF.

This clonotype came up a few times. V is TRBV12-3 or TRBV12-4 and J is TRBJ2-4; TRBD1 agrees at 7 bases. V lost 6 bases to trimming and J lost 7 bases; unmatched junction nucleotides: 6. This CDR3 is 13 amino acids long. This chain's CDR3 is CASSSDRVNIQYF. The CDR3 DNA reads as TGTGCCAGCAGCTCAGACAGGGTGAACATTCAGTACTTC.

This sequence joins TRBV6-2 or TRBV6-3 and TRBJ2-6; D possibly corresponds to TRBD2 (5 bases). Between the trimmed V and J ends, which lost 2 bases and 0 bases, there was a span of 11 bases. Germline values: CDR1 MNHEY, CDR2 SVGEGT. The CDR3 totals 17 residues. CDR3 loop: CASSYGLSTSGANVLTF. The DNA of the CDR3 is TGTGCCAGCAGTTACGGACTCTCGACCTCTGGGGCCAACGTCCTGACTTTC.

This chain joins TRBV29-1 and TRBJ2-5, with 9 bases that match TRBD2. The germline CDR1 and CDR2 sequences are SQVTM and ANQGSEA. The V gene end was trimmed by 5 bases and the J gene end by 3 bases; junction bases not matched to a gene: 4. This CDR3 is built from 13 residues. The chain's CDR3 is CSVLAGHKETQYF. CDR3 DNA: TGCAGCGTTCTAGCGGGGCACAAAGAGACCCAGTACTTC.

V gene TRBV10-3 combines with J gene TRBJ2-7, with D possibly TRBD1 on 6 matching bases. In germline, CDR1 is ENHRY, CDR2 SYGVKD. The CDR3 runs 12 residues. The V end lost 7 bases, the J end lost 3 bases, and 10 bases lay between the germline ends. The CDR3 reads CAIKGESYEQYF. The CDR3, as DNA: TGTGCCATCAAGGGGGAAAGCTACGAGCAGTACTTC.

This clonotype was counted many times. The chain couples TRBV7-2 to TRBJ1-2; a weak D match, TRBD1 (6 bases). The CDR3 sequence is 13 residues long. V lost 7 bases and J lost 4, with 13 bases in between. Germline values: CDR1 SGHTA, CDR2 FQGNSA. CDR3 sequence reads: CASIARGPYGYTF. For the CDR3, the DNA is TGTGCCAGCATAGCCCGGGGGCCCTATGGCTACACCTTC.

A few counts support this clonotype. This CDR3 is CASSKWTSGQINEQFF. The CDR3 DNA is TGTGCCAGCAGTAAGTGGACTAGCGGGCAAATCAATGAGCAGTTCTTC. The chain recombines TRBV6-2 or TRBV6-3 with TRBJ2-1; 11 positions agree with TRBD2. The CDR3 consists of 16 residues. V was clipped by 5 bases and J by 6 bases; unmatched bases: 9. CDR1 MNHEY and CDR2 SVGEGT come from the germline V gene.

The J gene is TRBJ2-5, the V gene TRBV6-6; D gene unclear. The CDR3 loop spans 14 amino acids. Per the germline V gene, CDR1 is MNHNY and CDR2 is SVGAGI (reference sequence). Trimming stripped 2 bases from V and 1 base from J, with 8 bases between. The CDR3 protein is CASSYGKAQETQYF. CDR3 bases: TGTGCCAGCAGTTACGGGAAAGCCCAAGAGACCCAGTACTTC.

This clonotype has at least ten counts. CDR3 in amino acids: CASSRGAGEQYF. The CDR3 DNA is TGTGCCAGCAGCCGGGGCGCGGGCGAGCAGTACTTC. The rearrangement uses TRBV6-2 or TRBV6-3 and TRBJ2-7, with D possibly being TRBD1 or TRBD2 (5 bases each). Trimming took 6 bases from V and 6 from J, leaving 12 bases between them. This CDR3 has 12 residues. Germline CDR1 and CDR2: MNHEY and SVGEGT.

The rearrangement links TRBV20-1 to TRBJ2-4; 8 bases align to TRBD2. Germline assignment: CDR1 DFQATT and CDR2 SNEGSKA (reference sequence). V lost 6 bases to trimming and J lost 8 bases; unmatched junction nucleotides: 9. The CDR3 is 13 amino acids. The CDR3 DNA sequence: TGCAGTGCCCTGGGGACTAGTGGGGACATTCAGTACTTC. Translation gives CSALGTSGDIQYF.

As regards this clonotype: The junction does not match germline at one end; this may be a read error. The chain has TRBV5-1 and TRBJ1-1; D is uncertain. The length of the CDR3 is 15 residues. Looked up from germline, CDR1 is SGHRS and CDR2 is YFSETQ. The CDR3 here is CARSLALWENTEAFF. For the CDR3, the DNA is TGCGCCAGGAGCTTGGCCCTATGGGAGAACACTGAAGCTTTCTTT. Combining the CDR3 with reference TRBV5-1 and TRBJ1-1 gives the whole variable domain KAGVTQTPRYLIKTRGQQVTLSCSPISGHRSVSWYQQTPGQGLQFLFEYFSETQRNKGNFPGRFSGRQFSNSRSEMNVSTLELGDSALYLCARSLALWENTEAFFGQGTRLTVV.

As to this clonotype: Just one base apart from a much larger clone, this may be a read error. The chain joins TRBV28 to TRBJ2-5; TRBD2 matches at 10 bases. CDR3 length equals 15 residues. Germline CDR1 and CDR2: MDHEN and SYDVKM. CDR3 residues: CANSSERGGRETQYF. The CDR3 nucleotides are TGTGCCAACAGTTCTGAGCGGGGGGGCCGTGAGACCCAGTACTTC.